These 4 T cell receptor beta chains share one sample of origin, sequenced in a study of cytomegalovirus exposure and HLA in healthy donors. Researchers ran the PCR with 60 Vbeta and 13 Jbeta primers. The assay was immunoSEQ multiplex PCR, and TCRdb's table has in-frame clones only and misses some. The sample has 150,000 to 200,000 clones, around 80% seen once. The sequenced sample was PBMCs. Receptors originate from a man aged 25-45 years in good health and CMV-seronegative.

This clone was found a few times. This chain uses TRBV30 with TRBJ2-7; D not resolved. This CDR3 is built from 12 residues. CDR1 GTSNPN and CDR2 SVGIG come from the germline V gene (reference sequence). The ends were cut back, 0 bases at V and 6 bases at J, with 9 bases in the middle. Here the CDR3 reads CAWSVTRSEQYF. In DNA form, the CDR3 reads TGTGCCTGGAGTGTCACCAGAAGCGAGCAGTACTTC.

This chain links TRBV19 with TRBJ1-2, with 7 bases that match TRBD1. Germline CDR1 and CDR2: LNHDA and SQIVND (reference sequence). The CDR3 extends over 15 amino acids. Losses at the gene ends were 5 bases for V and 9 bases for J; bases not matched to a gene: 15. The CDR3 sequence: CASSPDQGTAMRYTF. The CDR3 nucleotides are TGTGCCAGTAGTCCAGATCAAGGGACAGCTATGCGCTACACCTTC.

The chain has TRBV5-6 and TRBJ2-7, with D perhaps TRBD1 (5 bases). CDR3 length: 14 residues. With 2 bases removed from V and 4 bases from J, the gap between germline ends came to 13 bases. Germline V gene data show CDR1 as SGHDT and CDR2 as YYEEEE. In nucleotides, the CDR3 is TGTGCCAGCAGCTTAAGTCAGGGTAGTTACGAGCAGTACTTC. Residues: CASSLSQGSYEQYF.

The chain has TRBV29-1 and TRBJ2-6, with a weak D call TRBD2 (6 bases). CDR3 length: 17 residues. Germline assignment: CDR1 SQVTM and CDR2 ANQGSEA. V shed 4 bases and J shed 1 base, with 17 bases lying between them. This CDR3 is CSVGGEVTGSGANVLTF. The DNA for the CDR3 is TGCAGCGTTGGAGGGGAGGTGACGGGTTCTGGGGCCAACGTCCTGACTTTC.